These 22 T cell receptor beta chains were sequenced from one sample in a study of blood T cell repertoires in COVID-19. The data were produced by immunoSEQ multiplex PCR, yet TCRdb's version contains in-frame clones alone and is incomplete. The sample comprises approximately 150,000 clones, around 80% of which are singletons, and 3.5% to 4.5% rests with the top ten. The source material was peripheral blood. These TCRs come from a man between 60 and 75 years old with acute or convalescent COVID-19.

The V call is TRBV30, the J call TRBJ1-1; D is perhaps TRBD1 (5 bases). V lost 4 bases and J 4 bases, leaving 16 bases between the germline ends. Germline CDR1 reads GTSNPN; CDR2 reads SVGIG (reference sequence). The CDR3 consists of 14 residues. The CDR3 sequence is CAWISGGGFTEAFF. As DNA, the CDR3 is TGTGCCTGGATTTCAGGCGGGGGATTCACTGAAGCTTTCTTT. The complete variable domain, with remaining parts taken from reference TRBV30 and TRBJ1-1, reads SQTIHQWPATLVQPVGSPLSLECTVEGTSNPNLYWYRQAAGRGLQLLFYSVGIGQISSEVPQNLSASRPQDRQFILSSKKLLLSDSGFYLCAWISGGGFTEAFFGQGTRLTVV.

The chain links TRBV4-1 to TRBJ2-7, with D perhaps TRBD2 (6 bases). V lost 0 bases and J 3 bases, leaving 12 bases between the germline ends. The CDR3 is made up of 15 amino acids. Looked up from germline, CDR1 is MGHRA and CDR2 is YSYEKL. CDR3 residues: CASSQDRGLYYEQYF. CDR3 DNA sequence: TGCGCCAGCAGCCAAGATAGGGGACTCTACTACGAGCAGTACTTC.

CDR3 nucleotides: TGTGCCAGCAGCACAGTCGCCGAATGGTCCTACGAGCAGTACTTC. As protein: CASSTVAEWSYEQYF. J is TRBJ2-7 and V is TRBV7-9; D gene unclear. CDR3 length equals 15 residues. The ends were cut back, 5 bases at V and 1 base at J, with 15 bases in the middle. CDR1 and CDR2 (germline): SEHNR, FQNEAQ (reference sequence).

This clone was counted once. V gene TRBV9 combines with J gene TRBJ2-7; a weak D match, TRBD2 (6 bases). Germline V CDR1 and CDR2: SGDLS, YYNGEE. The CDR3 is made up of 15 amino acids. Trimming took off 3 bases at V and 2 bases at J, with 15 bases between the two ends. CDR3 sequence reads: CASSEEGSGAYEQYF. In DNA, the CDR3 is TGTGCCAGCAGCGAGGAGGGTAGCGGCGCCTACGAGCAGTACTTC.

The V gene is TRBV6-5, the J gene TRBJ1-6, with 8 nucleotides matching TRBD1. V dropped 6 bases and J dropped 7; count of bases not matched to a gene: 5. CDR3 length: 14 amino acids. Germline V CDR1 and CDR2: MNHEY, SVGAGI. The CDR3 spells CASRTGGGNSPLHF. CDR3 DNA sequence: TGTGCCAGCAGAACAGGGGGAGGAAATTCACCCCTCCACTTT.

Only one count was recorded for this clone. This rearrangement joins TRBV6-5 to TRBJ1-1; D unclear. Trimming shortened V by 6 bases and J by 5 bases, and 10 bases separated the two germline ends. The germline V gene encodes CDR1 MNHEY and CDR2 SVGAGI. This CDR3 comprises 12 residues. In nucleotides, the CDR3 is TGTGCCAGCAGCCCAAAGAGGACTGAAGCTTTCTTT. Translated: CASSPKRTEAFF.

The CDR3 reads CASRSSREDTEAFF. The CDR3 DNA follows: TGCGCCAGCAGAAGTAGCAGGGAGGACACTGAAGCTTTCTTT. The rearrangement joins TRBV5-1 to TRBJ1-1, with D possibly being TRBD1 (5 bases). This CDR3 has 14 residues. V was cut by 5 bases and J by 3 bases, with 14 bases left in between. Germline assignment: CDR1 SGHRS and CDR2 YFSETQ.

J is TRBJ2-3 and V is TRBV6-5; possibly TRBD1 for D (5 bases). The V and J ends lost 4 bases and 2 bases respectively, with 10 bases between them. Germline-derived CDR1 and CDR2 are MNHEY and SVGAGI. The CDR3 extends over 14 amino acids. CDR3 coding DNA: TGTGCCAGCAGTTGGGGCAGTACCACAGATACGCAGTATTTT. Translating gives CASSWGSTTDTQYF.

The CDR3 nucleotides are TGTGCCAGCAGTTCGACTAGCGGGAGTATGGTTGAGCAGTTCTTC. Translation: CASSSTSGSMVEQFF. The chain couples TRBV6-6 to TRBJ2-1; 12 bases are a match to TRBD2. The CDR3 extends over 15 amino acids. The V gene end was trimmed by 4 bases and the J gene end by 9 bases; junction bases not matched to a gene: 7. CDR1 is MNHNY and CDR2 is SVGAGI in the germline V gene (reference sequence).

With respect to this clone: The junction does not match germline at one end; this may be a read error. The rearrangement links TRBV7-8 to TRBJ2-3; TRBD2 might be the D (6 bases). The V gene's germline CDR1 is SGHVS and CDR2 FQNEAQ. The CDR3 covers 16 residues. CDR3 DNA: TGTGCCAGCAGCTTAGCGAGAGGGACTCCCACAAATACGCAGTATTTT. The encoded protein is CASSLARGTPTNTQYF.

This sequence joins TRBV5-4 and TRBJ2-3; the match to TRBD1 covers 7 bases. Germline V CDR1 and CDR2: SGHNT, YYREEE (reference sequence). This CDR3 comprises 17 residues. With 4 bases clipped from V and 0 bases from J, the junction kept 11 bases outside the gene matches. CDR3 coding DNA: TGTGCCAGCAGCGGCAGACAGGGCGCTTCTAGCACAGATACGCAGTATTTT. Amino acids: CASSGRQGASSTDTQYF.

The chain couples TRBV28 to TRBJ2-2; D possibly corresponds to TRBD2 (5 bases). This CDR3 is 16 amino acids long. Germline CDR1 and CDR2: MDHEN and SYDVKM. V lost 6 bases and J lost 5, with 19 bases in between. The CDR3 loop is CASRPPQLGNTGELFF. As DNA, the CDR3 is TGTGCCAGCAGGCCCCCTCAACTCGGGAATACCGGGGAGCTGTTTTTT.

The chain recombines TRBV5-4 with TRBJ1-1, with D maybe TRBD1 (6 bases). V lost 0 bases and J lost 10, with 13 bases in between. CDR3 length: 13 residues. The V gene's germline CDR1 is SGHNT and CDR2 YYREEE (reference sequence). CDR3 protein: CASSLETGRSAFF. Written as DNA, the CDR3 is TGTGCCAGCAGCTTGGAAACAGGGCGGTCAGCTTTCTTT.

This chain uses TRBV7-8 with TRBJ2-5; a weak D match, TRBD1 (5 bases). Germline V gene data show CDR1 as SGHVS and CDR2 as FQNEAQ. The CDR3 runs 14 residues. The V end was cut by 2 bases, the J end by 5 bases, with 12 bases between. CDR3 protein: CASSLNQGKETQYF. The CDR3 coding sequence is TGTGCCAGCAGCTTAAATCAGGGAAAGGAGACCCAGTACTTC.

The chain employs TRBV7-9 and TRBJ2-7, with 8 bases identical to TRBD1. This CDR3 has 15 residues. The V and J ends lost 0 bases and 3 bases, in that order; junction bases with no gene match: 4. Looked up from germline, CDR1 is SEHNR and CDR2 is FQNEAQ (reference sequence). Here the CDR3 DNA reads TGTGCCAGCAGCTTAGCGGGACAGGTTGTCTACGAGCAGTACTTC. This gives the protein CASSLAGQVVYEQYF.

The chain is built from TRBV5-1 and TRBJ1-1; 7 positions match TRBD1. CDR1 SGHRS and CDR2 YFSETQ come from the germline V gene. V shed 2 bases, J shed 3 bases, and the junction held 1 base outside the gene matches. The CDR3 is made up of 13 amino acids. The CDR3 sequence: CASSLQGHTEAFF. As DNA, the CDR3 is TGCGCCAGCAGCTTACAGGGGCACACTGAAGCTTTCTTT.

This chain uses TRBV28 with TRBJ2-3; 7 positions match TRBD1. CDR1 is MDHEN and CDR2 is SYDVKM in the germline V gene. V was pared by 4 bases and J by 6 bases, with 16 bases of the junction left unmatched. There are 17 residues in the CDR3. In DNA form, the CDR3 reads TGTGCCAGCAGTTACCCCCCGACAGGGCTCAAAGTGGATACGCAGTATTTT. Translation: CASSYPPTGLKVDTQYF.

The V call is TRBV5-1, the J call TRBJ2-7; possible D gene TRBD1, 7 bases. Germline V lookup: CDR1 SGHRS, CDR2 YFSETQ. This CDR3 comprises 14 residues. Trimming took off 6 bases at V and 0 bases at J, with 13 bases between the two ends. CDR3 protein: CASKEGANSYEQYF. The CDR3 bases are TGCGCCAGCAAGGAGGGGGCGAACTCCTACGAGCAGTACTTC. Full variable domain (missing parts from reference TRBV5-1 and TRBJ2-7): KAGVTQTPRYLIKTRGQQVTLSCSPISGHRSVSWYQQTPGQGLQFLFEYFSETQRNKGNFPGRFSGRQFSNSRSEMNVSTLELGDSALYLCASKEGANSYEQYFGPGTRLTVT.

This chain links TRBV6-1 with TRBJ2-1, with 8 bases aligning to TRBD2. The ends lost 3 bases at V and 6 bases at J; junction bases unmatched: 7. The germline gives CDR1 MNHNS, CDR2 SASEGT. This CDR3 is 15 amino acids long. CDR3 in amino acids: CASSDTGGVGNEQFF. For the CDR3, the DNA is TGTGCCAGCAGTGACACGGGAGGGGTAGGCAATGAGCAGTTCTTC.

The J gene is TRBJ2-3, the V gene TRBV9; tentatively, D is TRBD2 (5 bases). Trimming cost V 0 bases and J 2 bases, with 13 bases left between them. Germline CDR1 is SGDLS and CDR2 is YYNGEE. There are 16 residues in the CDR3. CDR3 bases: TGTGCCAGCAGCGTAGGAGCAGCGGAACACACAGATACGCAGTATTTT. Translation: CASSVGAAEHTDTQYF.

The chain combines TRBV12-3 or TRBV12-4 with TRBJ2-5; no firm D call. CDR3 size: 13 residues. V lost 5 bases and J 4 bases, leaving 11 bases between the germline ends. CDR3 nucleotides: TGTGCCAGCAGTGCCGACATGTTAGAGACCCAGTACTTC. This sequence encodes CASSADMLETQYF.

This clone was seen just once. The rearrangement joins TRBV10-1 to TRBJ2-3; 8 positions match TRBD1. The germline V gene has CDR1 WNHNN and CDR2 SYGVQD (reference sequence). The CDR3 runs 14 residues. V shed 8 bases, J shed 0 bases, and the junction held 4 bases outside the gene matches. The CDR3, as DNA: TGCGCCAGCTCCTGGACAGGGAGCACAGATACGCAGTATTTT. Protein sequence: CASSWTGSTDTQYF.